The 28 T cell receptor beta chains below were found in one sample sequenced in a study of breast tumors, draining lymph nodes, adjacent tissues. TCRdb re-derived calls from the multiplex PCR reads in MiXCR, one entry per CDR3 protein. The repertoire holds about 47,000 distinct CDR3 sequences, with under 25% as singletons. The material sequenced was breast tumor tissue. The receptors here all came from a female donor with breast cancer. Some clones in this sample may be carry-over from other donors' samples.

The rearrangement links TRBV20-1 to TRBJ2-3, with 8 bases that match TRBD2. The germline V gene encodes CDR1 DFQATT and CDR2 SNEGSKA (reference sequence). This CDR3 contains 16 residues. V lost 3 bases to trimming and J lost 2 bases; unmatched junction nucleotides: 10. CDR3 loop: CSASAGTSPFTDTQYF. CDR3 bases: TGCAGTGCTAGCGCCGGGACTAGTCCATTCACAGATACGCAGTATTTT.

Details on this clonotype: At one end the junction does not follow the germline gene, possibly because of a read error. This chain joins TRBV11-2 and TRBJ2-1; no definite D call. The germline V gene encodes CDR1 SGHAT and CDR2 FQNNGV. This CDR3 region has 16 residues. CDR3 sequence reads: CASSLETEGFCNGQFF. The CDR3 bases are TGTGCCAGCAGCTTAGAGACCGAAGGGTTTTGCAATGGGCAGTTCTTC.

This clonotype was observed once. A much larger clone lies a single base off, so this may be a read error. The chain recombines TRBV6-6 with TRBJ2-1; D gene uncertain. V was shortened by 4 bases and J by 9 bases, with 19 bases between the two germline ends. Germline V gene sequence: CDR1 MNHNY, CDR2 SVGAGI (reference sequence). The CDR3 runs 15 residues. This CDR3 is CASSSDRQGSSEQFF. The CDR3, as DNA: TGTGCCAGCAGTTCCGACCGACAAGGATCGAGTGAGCAGTTCTTC.

This clonotype was detected many times. V usage is TRBV5-1 and J usage is TRBJ2-7, with TRBD2 as a possible D gene (5 bases). In germline, CDR1 is SGHRS, CDR2 YFSETQ. Deletions cut 4 bases from V and 0 bases from J, with 8 bases between. CDR3 length: 13 residues. The CDR3 bases are TGCGCCAGCAGCAGTGAGGGCTCCTACGAGCAGTACTTC. Protein: CASSSEGSYEQYF. The full variable domain, rest sourced from reference TRBV5-1 and TRBJ2-7, is KAGVTQTPRYLIKTRGQQVTLSCSPISGHRSVSWYQQTPGQGLQFLFEYFSETQRNKGNFPGRFSGRQFSNSRSEMNVSTLELGDSALYLCASSSEGSYEQYFGPGTRLTVT.

This clonotype was found once. This chain joins TRBV11-2 and TRBJ2-3; 7 nucleotides line up with TRBD2. The CDR3 contains 14 residues. From germline, CDR1 is SGHAT and CDR2 FQNNGV. The trim removed 6 bases at V and 4 bases at J, leaving 7 bases unmatched. The CDR3 protein is CASRRSGGPDTQYF. DNA for the CDR3: TGTGCCAGCAGGAGGTCGGGAGGCCCAGATACGCAGTATTTT.

There are many counts of this clonotype. V is TRBV5-1 and J is TRBJ2-7, with 12 bases lining up with TRBD2. The CDR3 has 14 residues. V was clipped by 6 bases and J by 3 bases; unmatched bases: 4. CDR1 is SGHRS, CDR2 YFSETQ, per germline. CDR3 protein: CASTTTSGSYEQYF. The CDR3 DNA reads as TGCGCCAGCACCACGACTAGCGGGAGCTACGAGCAGTACTTC. Supplemented by reference TRBV5-1 and TRBJ2-7, the full variable domain reads KAGVTQTPRYLIKTRGQQVTLSCSPISGHRSVSWYQQTPGQGLQFLFEYFSETQRNKGNFPGRFSGRQFSNSRSEMNVSTLELGDSALYLCASTTTSGSYEQYFGPGTRLTVT.

The chain has TRBV3-1 and TRBJ2-5, with 12 nucleotides matching TRBD2. The germline gives CDR1 LGHDT, CDR2 YNNKEL (reference sequence). The V and J ends lost 4 bases and 4 bases, in that order; junction bases with no gene match: 1. The CDR3 runs 14 residues. CDR3: CASSLTSGGETQYF. In nucleotides, the CDR3 is TGTGCCAGCAGCCTGACTAGCGGGGGAGAGACCCAGTACTTC.

This clonotype was picked up many times. This chain links TRBV6-5 with TRBJ1-6; D is uncertain. The V gene lost 2 bases and the J gene lost 7 bases, with 12 bases spanning the gap. The CDR3 has 15 residues. From germline, CDR1 is MNHEY and CDR2 SVGAGI. The CDR3 is CASSYDGVSNSPLHF. The CDR3 nucleotides read TGTGCCAGCAGTTACGACGGGGTTTCCAATTCACCCCTCCACTTT.

A remark on this clonotype: This may come from a read error, since a much larger clone is one base off. The chain employs TRBV28 and TRBJ2-5; TRBD2 aligns across 9 bases. J lost 2 bases, V lost 1 base, and 14 bases had no gene match. Germline CDR1 is MDHEN and CDR2 is SYDVKM. This CDR3 contains 19 residues. CDR3 sequence reads: CASSLSEGLAGPPQETQYF. DNA for the CDR3: TGTGCCAGCAGTTTATCAGAGGGACTAGCAGGGCCCCCTCAAGAGACCCAGTACTTC.

V usage is TRBV12-3 or TRBV12-4 and J usage is TRBJ2-1, with D possibly TRBD2 on 6 matching bases. The CDR3 is 14 residues long. The ends were cut back, 6 bases at V and 1 base at J, with 10 bases in the middle. CDR3 loop: CASRVGGSYNEQFF. CDR3 sequence (DNA): TGTGCCAGCAGGGTGGGGGGATCCTACAATGAGCAGTTCTTC.

This clonotype was seen at least ten times. The V gene is TRBV12-3 or TRBV12-4, the J gene TRBJ2-3; the D call may be TRBD1 or TRBD2 (6 bases each). V lost 7 bases, J lost 6 bases, and 17 bases lay in between. The CDR3 runs 14 residues. Here the CDR3 reads CASTEGRGADTQYF. The CDR3 coding sequence is TGTGCCAGCACCGAAGGAAGGGGGGCGGATACGCAGTATTTT.

To note about this clonotype: This may arise from a read error, as a much more abundant clone is one base away. This chain links TRBV9 with TRBJ2-1, with 14 bases that match TRBD2. The CDR3 loop spans 13 amino acids. In germline, CDR1 is SGDLS, CDR2 YYNGEE. This chain's CDR3 is CASVTGLAGERFF. The CDR3 DNA follows: TGTGCCAGCGTCACGGGACTAGCGGGAGAGCGGTTCTTC.

Ten or more counts support this clonotype. The rearrangement links TRBV5-1 to TRBJ1-2; the D is unclear. This CDR3 is 15 amino acids long. V was pared by 0 bases and J by 8 bases, with 17 bases between. CDR1 is SGHRS and CDR2 is YFSETQ in the germline V gene. The CDR3 bases are TGCGCCAGCAGCTTGGTTGCGGCGGAAGAGGGCGGCTACACCTTC. This gives the protein CASSLVAAEEGGYTF.

Many counts were recorded for this clonotype. The genes are TRBV7-8 and TRBJ1-2; D gene uncertain. CDR3 length: 14 amino acids. Germline loops: CDR1 SGHVS, CDR2 FQNEAQ. The V gene lost 1 base and the J gene lost 1 base, with 7 bases spanning the gap. The CDR3 region is CASSLDAVNYGYTF. CDR3 sequence (DNA): TGTGCCAGCAGCTTAGATGCAGTTAACTATGGCTACACCTTC. Full variable domain (rest looked up from reference TRBV7-8 and TRBJ1-2): GAGVSQSPRYKVAKRGQDVALRCDPISGHVSLFWYQQALGQGPEFLTYFQNEAQLDKSGLPSDRFFAERPEGSVSTLKIQRTQQEDSAVYLCASSLDAVNYGYTFGSGTRLTVV.

As concerns this clonotype: An end of the junction does not agree with germline; a read error may underlie this. This chain uses TRBV7-9 with TRBJ1-2; no firm D call. This CDR3 region has 14 residues. Germline values: CDR1 SEHNR, CDR2 FQNEAQ (reference sequence). The CDR3 DNA is TGTGCCGGCAGCCAAAACAGTAGCCCCCATGGCTACACCTTC. It yields the protein CAGSQNSSPHGYTF.

This clonotype was counted ten times or more. The J gene is TRBJ2-1, the V gene TRBV7-9; 11 bases fit TRBD2. The germline gives CDR1 SEHNR, CDR2 FQNEAQ (reference sequence). The CDR3 has 17 residues. J gave up 6 bases and V 5 bases, and 12 bases lay outside the gene matches. CDR3 coding DNA: TGTGCCAGCAGCCACACTAGCGGGAGTGCTTCCGTCAATGAGCAGTTCTTC. It translates to CASSHTSGSASVNEQFF.

This clonotype showed up many times. This chain joins TRBV2 and TRBJ2-3, with a possible D match to TRBD1 (6 bases). Trimming removed 6 bases at V and 5 bases at J, with 18 bases between. CDR3 length equals 15 residues. Per germline, CDR1 SNHLY and CDR2 FYNNEI. The DNA of the CDR3 is TGTGCCAGCAGGGCGGACAGTCTCCCGGGAGATACGCAGTATTTT. Translating gives CASRADSLPGDTQYF. Filled out from reference TRBV2 and TRBJ2-3, the complete variable domain reads EPEVTQTPSHQVTQMGQEVILRCVPISNHLYFYWYRQILGQKVEFLVSFYNNEISEKSEIFDDQFSVERPDGSNFTLKIRSTKLEDSAMYFCASRADSLPGDTQYFGPGTRLTVL.

V usage is TRBV7-8 and J usage is TRBJ2-7; 8 positions agree with TRBD2. The germline V gene encodes CDR1 SGHVS and CDR2 FQNEAQ. The CDR3 length is 12 residues. This chain's CDR3 is CVSGGETYEQYF. Written as DNA, the CDR3 is TGTGTTTCGGGAGGGGAGACCTACGAGCAGTACTTC.

On this clonotype: A junction end diverges from the germline sequence, so it may reflect a read error. The rearrangement uses TRBV6-5 and TRBJ2-5; 7 bases agree with TRBD2. CDR1 is MNHEY and CDR2 is SVGAGI in the germline V gene. The CDR3 has 14 amino acids. CDR3 sequence: CASSYSSGRETLYF. The CDR3 DNA follows: TGTGCCAGCAGTTACTCATCAGGGAGGGAGACCCTGTACTTC.

This clonotype has at least ten counts. The CDR3 sequence is CASSRSSGEKLFF. The CDR3 DNA reads TGTGCCAGCAGCCGATCATCAGGAGAAAAACTGTTTTTT. The rearrangement joins TRBV3-1 to TRBJ1-4; D not resolved. Germline V gene data show CDR1 as LGHDT and CDR2 as YNNKEL (reference sequence). Deletions cut 4 bases from V and 8 bases from J, with 11 bases between. The CDR3 spans 13 residues.

This clonotype has a count of ten or more. DNA for the CDR3: TGTGCCAGCAGTTTAAGGTTGGGCAGCACAGATACGCAGTATTTT. Its protein is CASSLRLGSTDTQYF. The gene calls are TRBV12-3 or TRBV12-4 and TRBJ2-3; D call uncertain. The V gene lost 2 bases and the J gene lost 0 bases, with 9 bases spanning the gap. This CDR3 comprises 15 residues.

This clonotype was picked up a small number of times. The chain couples TRBV19 to TRBJ1-1; D call uncertain. Germline V gene lookup returns CDR1 LNHDA and CDR2 SQIVND (reference sequence). Trimming left V 7 bases short and J 3 bases short, with 12 bases between. The CDR3 sequence is 13 residues long. The CDR3 spells CASTLAEDTEAFF. The CDR3 DNA is TGTGCCAGTACCCTCGCAGAGGACACTGAAGCTTTCTTT.

This clonotype was found many times. V and J are TRBV6-5 and TRBJ1-6, with 8 bases identical to TRBD1. V lost 2 bases to trimming and J lost 8 bases; unmatched junction nucleotides: 11. The CDR3 extends over 17 amino acids. The germline CDR1 and CDR2 sequences are MNHEY and SVGAGI. The CDR3 loop is CASSYAGRTGSHSPLHF. As DNA, the CDR3 is TGTGCCAGCAGTTACGCCGGTCGGACAGGGAGTCATTCACCCCTCCACTTT.

At least ten counts were recorded for this clonotype. The chain links TRBV19 to TRBJ2-1; D perhaps matches TRBD2 (6 bases). CDR3 length: 15 residues. Germline V gives CDR1 LNHDA, CDR2 SQIVND (reference sequence). V dropped 0 bases and J dropped 3 bases, with 9 bases sitting between them. The DNA of the CDR3 is TGTGCCAGTAGTATAGAAGGACTATACTACAATGAGCAGTTCTTC. Its translation: CASSIEGLYYNEQFF.

The table lists this clonotype with many counts. The CDR3 loop is CASSQGLSRETQYF. The CDR3 DNA is TGTGCCAGCAGTCAGGGGCTGAGTAGGGAGACCCAGTACTTC. The chain links TRBV7-8 to TRBJ2-5, with D possibly TRBD1 on 6 matching bases. The V gene lost 6 bases and the J gene lost 5 bases, with 16 bases spanning the gap. Germline V lookup: CDR1 SGHVS, CDR2 FQNEAQ. This CDR3 has 14 amino acids.

This clonotype has a single count. Relative to the germline gene, one junction end is altered; a read error may explain this. This chain uses TRBV5-6 with TRBJ1-5; weak D call: TRBD1 (6 bases). The CDR3 totals 14 residues. CDR1 is SGHDT and CDR2 is YYEEEE in the germline V gene. Here the CDR3 reads CASSLQGLNQSQHF. The CDR3 DNA is TGTGCCAGCAGCCTACAGGGATTGAATCAGTCCCAGCATTTT. The full variable domain, in which reference TRBV5-6 and TRBJ1-5 provide the parts outside the CDR3, is DAGVTQSPTHLIKTRGQQVTLRCSPKSGHDTVSWYQQALGQGPQFIFQYYEEEERQRGNFPDRFSGHQFPNYSSELNVNALLLGDSALYLCASSLQGLNQSQHFGDGTRLSIL.

Concerning this clonotype: Its ends do not fully match the called genes, so a read error is possible. J is TRBJ2-5 and V is TRBV20-1; 7 nucleotides agree with TRBD1. Looked up from germline, CDR1 is DFQATT and CDR2 is SNEGSKA (reference sequence). This CDR3 has 13 residues. The CDR3 region is CSARGTDGETQYF. The CDR3 DNA is TGCAGTGCCAGAGGGACAGATGGGGAGACCCAGTACTTC.

A word on this clonotype: A much larger clone sits a single nucleotide away, making a read error possible. CDR3 DNA: TGTGCCAGCTCTATCGGGGGGAGCAGTCAGCCCCAGCATTTT. Its translation: CASSIGGSSQPQHF. The genes are TRBV7-9 and TRBJ1-5, with a weak D call TRBD1 (5 bases). The CDR3 contains 14 residues. Germline-derived CDR1 and CDR2 are SEHNR and FQNEAQ (reference sequence).